This T cell receptor (beta chain) was sequenced in a study of T cell repertoires in cytomegalovirus infection (dated by TCRdb to the late 2010s). Background for the entire study: The HLA type of each donor mattered for the analysis, because public TCR beta signatures pointed to carriage of CMV infection along with the matching HLA type.

Paper-wide results and their limitations: Carriers of CMV infection plus the relevant HLA type were discriminated by the cumulative frequency of public TCR beta family members in the study cohort and in an independent roughly 320-donor cohort. The ex vivo response was dominated by HLA-C-restricted CMV-specific TCR beta clonotypes, which also provided the single most frequent clonotype in two of eight donors.

The germline ends are 20 bases apart after V is trimmed by 5 bases and J by 4 bases. Taken from cysteine to phenylalanine, the CDR3 has 16 residues. The entry retains the CDR3 DNA only, 48 bases that are in frame from base 1. CDR1 and CDR2 were assigned from the germline V gene as MDHEN and SYDVKM. This clonotype was found many times. Its specific antigen is unknown. The record has no base qualities; no much larger clone is one base away. Sequencing was carried out with an Illumina HiSeq 1500. TCRdb itself trimmed the public reads at Q25 with fastp, ran MiXCR and retained productive beta chains. Rows merge per CDR3 protein into single entries with the most common DNA and genes. The sample table records under 250,000 distinct CDR3 sequences; 9% to 15% of these occur just once. The biggest ten clones account for 1.5% to 2% of the sample.

Specimen: PBMCs. The chain couples TRBV28 to TRBJ1-2; a tentative D call is TRBD1 (5 bases match). The sequence was collected from a human donor in good health (CMV status not recorded). Some clones in this sample may be carry-over from other donors' samples. The CDR3 here reads CASSTISGTDGYGYTF. The bases are TGTGCCAGCAGTACTATTTCCGGGACGGACGGCTATGGCTACACCTTC.